This TCR beta chain appears in the sequencing data of a study of blood T cell repertoires in COVID-19. Whole-study context: Acute-phase and convalescent COVID-19 samples originated in the United States, Italy and Spain.

Data came from immunoSEQ multiplex PCR; TCRdb stores just in-frame clones and leaves some out. The sample carries around 97,000 clones, roughly 87% recorded once. The TCR sequence derives from a man between 45 and 60 years old in a cohort sampled during active COVID-19. Material for sequencing was peripheral blood.

This CDR3 reads CASGFGGGRRFSNQPQHF. The CDR3 DNA is TGTGCTAGTGGTTTCGGGGGGGGCCGACGTTTTAGCAATCAGCCCCAGCATTTT. V usage is TRBV12-5 and J usage is TRBJ1-5; possible D gene TRBD1, 6 bases. This CDR3 is built from 18 residues. Germline loops: CDR1 LGHNT, CDR2 FRNRAP. V gave up 3 bases and J gave up 0 bases, with 18 bases separating them.